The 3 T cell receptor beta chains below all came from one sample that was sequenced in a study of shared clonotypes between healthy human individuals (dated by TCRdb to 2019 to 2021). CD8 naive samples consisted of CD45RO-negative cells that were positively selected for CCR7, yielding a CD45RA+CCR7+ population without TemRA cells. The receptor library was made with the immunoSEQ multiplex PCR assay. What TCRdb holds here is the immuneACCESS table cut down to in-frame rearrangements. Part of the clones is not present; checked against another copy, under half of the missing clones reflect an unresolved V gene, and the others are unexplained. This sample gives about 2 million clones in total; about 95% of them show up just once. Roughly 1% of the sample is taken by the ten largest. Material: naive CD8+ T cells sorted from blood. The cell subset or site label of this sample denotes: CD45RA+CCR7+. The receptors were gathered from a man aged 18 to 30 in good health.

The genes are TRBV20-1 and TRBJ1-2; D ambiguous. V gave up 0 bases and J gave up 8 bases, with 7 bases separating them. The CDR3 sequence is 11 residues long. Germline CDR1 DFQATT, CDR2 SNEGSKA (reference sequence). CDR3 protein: CSARERTGYTF. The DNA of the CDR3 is TGCAGTGCTAGAGAAAGAACAGGCTACACCTTC.

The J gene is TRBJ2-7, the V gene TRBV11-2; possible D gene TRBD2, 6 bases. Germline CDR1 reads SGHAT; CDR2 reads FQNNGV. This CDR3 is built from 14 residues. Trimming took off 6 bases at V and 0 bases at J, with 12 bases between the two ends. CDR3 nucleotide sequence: TGTGCCAGCAGGGCGGGACCGAACTCCTACGAGCAGTACTTC. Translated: CASRAGPNSYEQYF.

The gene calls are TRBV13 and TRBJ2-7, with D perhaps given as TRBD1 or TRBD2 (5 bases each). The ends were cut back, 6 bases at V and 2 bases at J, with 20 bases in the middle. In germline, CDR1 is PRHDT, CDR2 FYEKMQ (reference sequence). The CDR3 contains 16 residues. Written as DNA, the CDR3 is TGTGCCAGCAGTTCAAAGTCGGGGACGGATCCCTACGAGCAGTACTTC. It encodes CASSSKSGTDPYEQYF. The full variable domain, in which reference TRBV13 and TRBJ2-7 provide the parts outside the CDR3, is AAGVIQSPRHLIKEKRETATLKCYPIPRHDTVYWYQQGPGQDPQFLISFYEKMQSDKGSIPDRFSAQQFSDYHSELNMSSLELGDSALYFCASSSKSGTDPYEQYFGPGTRLTVT.